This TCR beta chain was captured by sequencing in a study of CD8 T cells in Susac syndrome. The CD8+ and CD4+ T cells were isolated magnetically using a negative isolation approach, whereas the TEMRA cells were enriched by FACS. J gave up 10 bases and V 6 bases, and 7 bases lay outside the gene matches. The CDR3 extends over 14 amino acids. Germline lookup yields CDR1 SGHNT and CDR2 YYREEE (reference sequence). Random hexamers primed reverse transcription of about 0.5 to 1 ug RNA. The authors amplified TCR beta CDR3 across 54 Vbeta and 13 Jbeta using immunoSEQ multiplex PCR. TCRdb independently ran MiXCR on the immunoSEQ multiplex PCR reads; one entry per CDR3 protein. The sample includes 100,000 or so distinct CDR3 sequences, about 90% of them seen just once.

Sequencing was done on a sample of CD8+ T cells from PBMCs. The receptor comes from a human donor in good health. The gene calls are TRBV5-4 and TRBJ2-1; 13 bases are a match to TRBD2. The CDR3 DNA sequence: TGTGCCAGCACCTCGGGACTAGCGGGATTGGAGCAGTTCTTC. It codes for CASTSGLAGLEQFF. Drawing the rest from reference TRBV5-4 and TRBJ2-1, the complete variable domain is ETGVTQSPTHLIKTRGQQVTLRCSSQSGHNTVSWYQQALGQGPQFIFQYYREEENGRGNFPPRFSGLQFPNYSSELNVNALELDDSALYLCASTSGLAGLEQFFGPGTRLTVL.